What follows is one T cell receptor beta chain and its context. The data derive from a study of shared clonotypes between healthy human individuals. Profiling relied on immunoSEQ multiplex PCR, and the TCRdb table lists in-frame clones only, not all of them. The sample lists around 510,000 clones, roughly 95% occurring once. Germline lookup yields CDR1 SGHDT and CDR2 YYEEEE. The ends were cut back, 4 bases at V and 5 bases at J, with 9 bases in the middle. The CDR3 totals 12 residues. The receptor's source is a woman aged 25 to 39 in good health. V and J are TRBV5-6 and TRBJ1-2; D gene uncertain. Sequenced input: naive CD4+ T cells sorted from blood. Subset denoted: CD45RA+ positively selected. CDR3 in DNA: TGTGCCAGCAGCGTCGGCGGGTATGGCTACACCTTC. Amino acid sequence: CASSVGGYGYTF.